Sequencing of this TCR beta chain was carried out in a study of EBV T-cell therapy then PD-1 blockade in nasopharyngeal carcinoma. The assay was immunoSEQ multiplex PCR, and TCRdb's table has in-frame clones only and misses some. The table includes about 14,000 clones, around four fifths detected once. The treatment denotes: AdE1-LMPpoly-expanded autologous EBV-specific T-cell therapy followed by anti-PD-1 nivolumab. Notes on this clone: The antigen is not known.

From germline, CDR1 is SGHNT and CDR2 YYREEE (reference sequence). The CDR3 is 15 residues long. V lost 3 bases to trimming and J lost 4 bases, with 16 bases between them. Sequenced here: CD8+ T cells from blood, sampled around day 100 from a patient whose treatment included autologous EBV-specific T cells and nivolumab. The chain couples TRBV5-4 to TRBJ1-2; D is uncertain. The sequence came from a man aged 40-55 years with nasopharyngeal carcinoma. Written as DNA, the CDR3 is TGTGCCAGCAGCTCAAATCAAGCTGAGTTCTATGGCTACACCTTC. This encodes CASSSNQAEFYGYTF.